The 13 T cell receptor beta chains presented below share a single source sample, sequenced in a study of blood T cell repertoires in COVID-19. Clones were read by immunoSEQ multiplex PCR, and TCRdb kept only the in-frame ones, dropping some. The sample yields roughly 290,000 clones, 70% to 90% seen once. Sequencing was done on a sample of PBMCs or T cells enriched from blood (not recorded which). These receptors all stem from a young man who had recovered from COVID-19.

The rearrangement joins TRBV7-2 to TRBJ2-7; TRBD2 matches at 9 bases. Germline-derived CDR1 and CDR2 are SGHTA and FQGNSA. Losses at the gene ends were 5 bases for V and 5 bases for J; bases not matched to a gene: 10. This CDR3 is 15 amino acids long. The CDR3 here is CASSRQAGGWNEQYF. In nucleotides, the CDR3 is TGTGCCAGCAGCCGCCAAGCGGGGGGCTGGAACGAGCAGTACTTC.

The V and J genes are TRBV7-9 and TRBJ1-3, with a possible D match to TRBD1 (6 bases). The CDR3 is made up of 16 amino acids. V was shortened by 0 bases and J by 0 bases, with 9 bases between the two germline ends. CDR1 is SEHNR, CDR2 FQNEAQ, per germline (reference sequence). The CDR3 protein is CASSLAGRGSGNTIYF. The CDR3 DNA is TGTGCCAGCAGCTTAGCGGGCAGGGGCTCTGGAAACACCATATATTTT.

V and J are TRBV6-5 and TRBJ2-5; D possibly corresponds to TRBD1 (6 bases). V was shortened by 0 bases and J by 5 bases, with 13 bases between the two germline ends. The germline gives CDR1 MNHEY, CDR2 SVGAGI. This CDR3 has 15 residues. CDR3 sequence: CASSYSRQVWETQYF. CDR3 DNA sequence: TGTGCCAGCAGTTACTCAAGACAGGTCTGGGAGACCCAGTACTTC.

V gene TRBV28 combines with J gene TRBJ1-1, with D maybe TRBD1 (5 bases). V dropped 4 bases and J dropped 9 bases, with 12 bases sitting between them. The CDR3 extends over 12 amino acids. Germline CDR1 MDHEN, CDR2 SYDVKM. The CDR3 region has the DNA TGTGCCAGCAGTTATCTGGGGCAGAAAGCTTTCTTT. Translating it yields CASSYLGQKAFF.

This clone has only one observation. The J gene is TRBJ1-2, the V gene TRBV9, with no clear D. This CDR3 spans 11 amino acids. V gave up 3 bases and J gave up 8 bases, with 8 bases separating them. The germline CDR1 and CDR2 sequences are SGDLS and YYNGEE. The CDR3 loop reads CASSGGGGYTF. The CDR3 DNA reads as TGTGCCAGCAGCGGCGGTGGGGGCTACACCTTC.

This clone was counted a single time. The chain employs TRBV5-1 and TRBJ1-2; possibly TRBD1 for D (6 bases). V lost 4 bases and J lost 7, with 17 bases in between. There are 14 residues in the CDR3. The germline gives CDR1 SGHRS, CDR2 YFSETQ. CDR3 sequence reads: CASSLTSGTTGYTF. The DNA of the CDR3 is TGCGCCAGCAGCCTTACATCCGGGACAACTGGCTACACCTTC.

This rearrangement joins TRBV15 to TRBJ2-6, with D possibly TRBD1 on 5 matching bases. V lost 3 bases, J lost 0 bases, and 6 bases lay in between. There are 15 residues in the CDR3. Germline-derived CDR1 and CDR2 are LNHNV and YYDKDF (reference sequence). The CDR3 reads CATSSDSSGANVLTF. CDR3 DNA: TGTGCCACCAGCAGCGACAGCTCTGGGGCCAACGTCCTGACTTTC.

This clone showed up just a few times. This chain connects TRBV13 to TRBJ1-2, with a weak D call TRBD1 (5 bases). V was shortened by 3 bases and J by 5 bases, with 10 bases between the two germline ends. The CDR3 totals 13 residues. Germline V gene sequence: CDR1 PRHDT, CDR2 FYEKMQ (reference sequence). This CDR3 is CASSLGGKYGYTF. In nucleotides, the CDR3 is TGTGCCAGCAGCTTGGGGGGGAAGTATGGCTACACCTTC.

This clone has a single count. This chain uses TRBV19 with TRBJ1-1; unclear D gene. The germline CDR1 and CDR2 sequences are LNHDA and SQIVND (reference sequence). V gave up 2 bases and J gave up 2 bases, with 12 bases separating them. This CDR3 is built from 15 residues. Written as DNA, the CDR3 is TGTGCCAGTAGTATAAAAATACAGAGAAACACTGAAGCTTTCTTT. Protein product: CASSIKIQRNTEAFF.

The chain joins TRBV19 to TRBJ2-6, with D possibly TRBD1 on 6 matching bases. From germline, CDR1 is LNHDA and CDR2 SQIVND (reference sequence). There are 17 residues in the CDR3. The ends were cut back, 5 bases at V and 2 bases at J, with 16 bases in the middle. CDR3 sequence: CASSRQARPTGANVLTF. DNA for the CDR3: TGTGCCAGTAGTCGACAGGCCCGGCCTACTGGGGCCAACGTCCTGACTTTC. Drawing the rest from reference TRBV19 and TRBJ2-6, the complete variable domain is DGGITQSPKYLFRKEGQNVTLSCEQNLNHDAMYWYRQDPGQGLRLIYYSQIVNDFQKGDIAEGYSVSREKKESFPLTVTSAQKNPTAFYLCASSRQARPTGANVLTFGAGSRLTVL.

The chain joins TRBV20-1 to TRBJ2-3, with D uncertain. The CDR3 is 10 residues long. CDR1 and CDR2 from the germline V gene are DFQATT and SNEGSKA (reference sequence). Trimming took 5 bases from V and 7 from J, leaving 7 bases between them. CDR3 protein: CSAQTYTQYF. CDR3 bases: TGCAGTGCTCAGACTTATACGCAGTATTTT.

The gene calls are TRBV10-2 and TRBJ1-2; D is undetermined. The germline CDR1 and CDR2 sequences are WSHSY and SAAADI. The CDR3 is 14 amino acids. The V end lost 6 bases, the J end lost 9 bases, and 20 bases lay between the germline ends. The CDR3: CASRPPGFFQSYTF. DNA of the CDR3: TGCGCCAGCAGACCACCCGGGTTTTTCCAGAGCTACACCTTC.

The chain carries TRBV19 and TRBJ2-7, with D possibly being TRBD2 (7 bases). With 6 bases removed from V and 4 bases from J, the gap between germline ends came to 13 bases. This CDR3 has 13 amino acids. In germline, CDR1 is LNHDA, CDR2 SQIVND (reference sequence). The CDR3 is CASSRGLRYEQYF. CDR3 in DNA: TGTGCCAGTAGCAGGGGACTACGTTACGAGCAGTACTTC.